The entry below describes one T cell receptor (beta chain). Many counts were recorded for this clonotype. There is no known antigen for this receptor. No clone much larger than this one lies a single base away; base qualities are absent. The sample comes from a study of spatial heterogeneity in lung cancer (dated by TCRdb to between 2018 and 2020). As for the study more broadly: Beta-chain transcripts were consistently detected in greater numbers than alpha-chain transcripts, which likely reflected higher beta-chain transcript abundance. In the raw uncorrected reads, each unique combination of TCR and UMI appeared more than ten times on average. TCR alpha and beta repertoires were quantitatively compared across multiple tumor regions, matched nontumor lung and blood in non-small cell lung cancer. Nonsynonymous mutation counts, determined by whole-exome sequencing of tumor tissue, were related to TCR repertoire features. Both alpha and beta chains were TCR-sequenced in samples taken at surgery, namely 220 tumor regions, 64 matched nontumor lung samples and 50 to 60 PBMC samples. Results and caveats for the whole study, not just this receptor: Ubiquitous expanded tumor TCRs showed up in blood more often at tumor resection than at routine follow-up. Additional single-cell paired TCR alpha and beta sequencing was considered necessary to confirm, at a functional level, the hypothesis that regional TCRs recognize regional mutations.

CDR1 KGHDR and CDR2 SFDVKD were looked up in the germline V gene. Taken from cysteine to phenylalanine, the CDR3 has 14 residues. Only CDR3 DNA is held: 42 bases, read in frame from base 1. A distance of 11 bases separates the germline ends of V and J, which lose 5 bases and 3 bases respectively. Libraries came from 5' RACE. Instrument on record: NextSeq 500. In the TCR library protocol, a unique molecular identifier was attached to each TCR cDNA molecule so that PCR and sequencing errors could be corrected. For the original study's pipeline: TCR identification, UMI-based error correction and CDR3 extraction were all carried out with Decombinator tools. Expanded TCRs were defined as those above a frequency of 2 per 1,000, corresponding to the top 1% of the tumor frequency distribution. Renyi diversity was calculated using the R vegan package after each repertoire was subsampled 100 times to 5,000 TCRs. CDR3 similarity networks were built from amino acid triplet string-kernel similarity, with CDR3s being connected when pairwise similarity was above 0.82. TCRdb handled the public reads itself, with Q25 trimming in fastp and clone calling in MiXCR, and kept productive beta chains. Each CDR3 protein gets just one entry, which takes the most common genes and DNA from the rows behind it. Here the V and J calls rest on TCRdb's processing, not on the authors' analysis. The sample contains about 36,000 distinct CDR3 sequences, less than 9.5% of them found a single time. Of the sample, approximately 28% is held by the ten largest clones.

The sample's time point label, decoded: sample taken at primary tumor resection. Donors were 72 patients with early-stage, untreated non-small cell lung cancer from the lung TRACERx cohort. For TCR sequencing, whole RNA was extracted from tumor and nontumor lung tissue, or from cryopreserved PBMC samples, and no cell sorting was done. Only patients with enough RNA available from two or more tumor regions were chosen for TCR sequencing. Material: PBMCs, obtained at surgery. Recombination linked TRBV24-1 to TRBJ2-3, with the D gene possibly TRBD1 or TRBD2, each one fitting 5 bases. The sequence was obtained from a female donor with early-stage non-small cell lung cancer. The encoded CDR3 is CATSATGATDTQYF. The DNA reads as follows: TGTGCCACCAGTGCCACCGGGGCTACAGATACGCAGTATTTT.